The 18 T cell receptor beta chains presented below share a single source sample, sequenced in a study of cytomegalovirus exposure and HLA in healthy donors. PCR was performed using 60 Vbeta and 13 Jbeta primers. Using immunoSEQ multiplex PCR, the repertoire was profiled, and TCRdb retains in-frame clones only, with some absent. In the table there are 130,000 to 150,000 clones, roughly 79% of which are singletons. The sequencing sample was made of PBMCs. The receptors here all came from a woman in her thirties in good health and CMV-seronegative.

This chain uses TRBV6-5 with TRBJ1-1; a possible D gene is TRBD1 (5 bases). Deletions cut 3 bases from V and 4 bases from J, with 18 bases between. Looked up from germline, CDR1 is MNHEY and CDR2 is SVGAGI. The CDR3 has 16 amino acids. The CDR3 DNA is TGTGCCAGCAGTTATGGAAGGGGATCGTCTTTCACTGAAGCTTTCTTT. Protein product: CASSYGRGSSFTEAFF.

The rearrangement joins TRBV29-1 to TRBJ2-3; weak D call: TRBD1 (5 bases). Germline CDR1 reads SQVTM; CDR2 reads ANQGSEA. V gave up 6 bases and J gave up 4 bases, with 14 bases separating them. The CDR3 contains 13 residues. CDR3 residues: CSVGVEVADTQYF. The CDR3 DNA is TGCAGCGTAGGGGTTGAAGTGGCAGATACGCAGTATTTT.

V and J are TRBV2 and TRBJ1-2, with 12 bases lining up with TRBD1. This CDR3 has 15 residues. CDR1 and CDR2 from the germline V gene are SNHLY and FYNNEI. The V and J ends lost 5 bases and 4 bases, in that order; junction bases with no gene match: 5. CDR3 loop: CASSLTGQGAYGYTF. CDR3 sequence (DNA): TGTGCCAGCAGTTTAACGGGACAGGGGGCCTATGGCTACACCTTC.

This clone appeared a few times. This chain joins TRBV5-4 and TRBJ1-2; D perhaps matches TRBD1 (5 bases). Germline V gene lookup returns CDR1 SGHNT and CDR2 YYREEE (reference sequence). The CDR3 runs 16 residues. V dropped 3 bases and J dropped 2 bases, with 17 bases sitting between them. CDR3 loop: CASSSPGGRGNYGYTF. CDR3 DNA sequence: TGTGCCAGCAGCTCCCCGGGAGGGAGGGGCAACTATGGCTACACCTTC.

The chain couples TRBV30 to TRBJ2-7; D is possibly TRBD2 (5 bases). CDR1 and CDR2 (germline): GTSNPN, SVGIG (reference sequence). Trimming shortened V by 2 bases and J by 7 bases, and 18 bases separated the two germline ends. The CDR3 length is 14 residues. Written as DNA, the CDR3 is TGTGCCTGGAGTCGGACTCCCTGGGATGGTGAGCAGTACTTC. Encoded protein: CAWSRTPWDGEQYF.

With regard to this clone: The germline gene is not matched at one end of the junction; a read error may be the cause. V is TRBV5-1 and J is TRBJ2-2; possible D gene TRBD2, 6 bases. The CDR3 totals 15 residues. CDR1 and CDR2 from the germline V gene are SGHRS and YFSETQ. CDR3 region: CVSSLPGGFTGELFF. The CDR3 region has the DNA TGCGTCAGCAGCTTGCCTGGGGGGTTCACCGGGGAGCTGTTTTTT.

The chain employs TRBV7-6 and TRBJ2-7; TRBD2 might be the D (6 bases). The CDR3 consists of 14 residues. The ends were cut back, 0 bases at V and 7 bases at J, with 13 bases in the middle. Germline loops: CDR1 SGHVS, CDR2 FNYEAQ. DNA for the CDR3: TGTGCCAGCAGCTTAGCCACGGGACTTCTAGAGCAGTACTTC. This gives the protein CASSLATGLLEQYF.

This clone was detected a few times. The V and J genes are TRBV12-5 and TRBJ2-7; D is perhaps TRBD2 (5 bases). The length of the CDR3 is 13 residues. Germline V gives CDR1 LGHNT, CDR2 FRNRAP. V dropped 6 bases and J dropped 1 base, with 10 bases sitting between them. CDR3 residues: CASGPDSSYEQYF. The CDR3 DNA reads as TGTGCTAGTGGGCCGGACTCTTCCTACGAGCAGTACTTC.

The CDR3 loop reads CASSGQGAIVDTQYF. CDR3 DNA: TGTGCCAGCAGTGGACAGGGGGCGATTGTGGATACGCAGTATTTT. The chain uses TRBV6-1 and TRBJ2-3, with 10 bases that match TRBD1. Per germline, CDR1 MNHNS and CDR2 SASEGT. With 4 bases clipped from V and 6 bases from J, the junction kept 7 bases outside the gene matches. The CDR3 is made up of 15 amino acids.

This chain links TRBV19 with TRBJ1-2; 10 positions match TRBD1. With V trimmed by 7 bases and J by 2 bases, 7 bases remained unmatched. There are 15 residues in the CDR3. Looked up from germline, CDR1 is LNHDA and CDR2 is SQIVND (reference sequence). This CDR3 reads CASTPDRGRNYGYTF. CDR3 DNA sequence: TGTGCCAGTACCCCAGACAGGGGGCGCAACTATGGCTACACCTTC.

The genes are TRBV6-1 and TRBJ1-5; D is undetermined. This CDR3 is 12 amino acids long. Germline loops: CDR1 MNHNS, CDR2 SASEGT. Deletions cut 5 bases from V and 4 bases from J, with 6 bases between. In nucleotides, the CDR3 is TGTGCCAGCAGTCGACTTAATCAGCCCCAGCATTTT. This sequence encodes CASSRLNQPQHF.

The chain is built from TRBV4-1 and TRBJ1-1; weak D call: TRBD1 (5 bases). The CDR3 covers 14 residues. Germline V gene lookup returns CDR1 MGHRA and CDR2 YSYEKL. V gave up 1 base and J gave up 3 bases, with 9 bases separating them. In DNA, the CDR3 is TGCGCCAGCAGCCAAGGACAGAGCCACACTGAAGCTTTCTTT. It encodes CASSQGQSHTEAFF.

This clone came up a few times. This sequence joins TRBV5-4 and TRBJ1-6; the D gene is possibly TRBD1 (5 bases). The CDR3 extends over 15 amino acids. CDR1 and CDR2 (germline): SGHNT, YYREEE (reference sequence). The V end was cut by 5 bases, the J end by 8 bases, with 17 bases between. The CDR3 spells CASRPWGGPYSPLHF. CDR3 nucleotide sequence: TGTGCCAGCAGGCCTTGGGGGGGACCTTATTCACCCCTCCACTTT. Full variable domain (missing parts from reference TRBV5-4 and TRBJ1-6): ETGVTQSPTHLIKTRGQQVTLRCSSQSGHNTVSWYQQALGQGPQFIFQYYREEENGRGNFPPRFSGLQFPNYSSELNVNALELDDSALYLCASRPWGGPYSPLHFGNGTRLTVT.

V usage is TRBV6-5 and J usage is TRBJ2-3; D gene unclear. With 0 bases removed from V and 6 bases from J, the gap between germline ends came to 10 bases. Germline V gene sequence: CDR1 MNHEY, CDR2 SVGAGI. The CDR3 runs to 14 residues. The CDR3 region is CASSYSSEADTQYF. In DNA, the CDR3 is TGTGCCAGCAGTTACTCGAGCGAGGCTGATACGCAGTATTTT.

The gene calls are TRBV6-5 and TRBJ1-2; perhaps TRBD1 as D (5 bases). The CDR3 loop spans 13 amino acids. Per germline, CDR1 MNHEY and CDR2 SVGAGI. The ends were cut back, 6 bases at V and 4 bases at J, with 12 bases in the middle. In DNA form, the CDR3 reads TGTGCCAGCAGGAGTTCAGGGATCTATGGCTACACCTTC. The encoded protein is CASRSSGIYGYTF.

This clone was counted a few times. The chain joins TRBV7-6 to TRBJ2-1; TRBD1 aligns across 7 bases. V was clipped by 2 bases and J by 1 base; unmatched bases: 14. Germline assignment: CDR1 SGHVS and CDR2 FNYEAQ. The length of the CDR3 is 19 residues. CDR3 nucleotide sequence: TGTGCCAGCAGCTTAAATCGAGGGGGCCCGGGATCATCCTACAATGAGCAGTTCTTC. As protein: CASSLNRGGPGSSYNEQFF.

This clone has just a few counts. V usage is TRBV2 and J usage is TRBJ1-1; D is unclear. V was cut by 6 bases and J by 6 bases, with 20 bases left in between. This CDR3 comprises 15 residues. CDR1 and CDR2 (germline): SNHLY, FYNNEI. CDR3 residues: CASRLLVSHGSEAFF. For the CDR3, the DNA is TGTGCCAGCAGGTTGTTGGTAAGTCATGGCTCTGAAGCTTTCTTT.

This clone showed up just a few times. The gene calls are TRBV27 and TRBJ1-5, with D perhaps TRBD1 (5 bases). The CDR3 is made up of 13 amino acids. Germline CDR1 and CDR2: MNHEY and SMNVEV (reference sequence). The V and J ends lost 6 bases and 3 bases respectively, with 9 bases between them. The CDR3 region is CASSDSYNQPQHF. The DNA of the CDR3 is TGTGCCAGCAGCGACAGTTACAATCAGCCCCAGCATTTT.